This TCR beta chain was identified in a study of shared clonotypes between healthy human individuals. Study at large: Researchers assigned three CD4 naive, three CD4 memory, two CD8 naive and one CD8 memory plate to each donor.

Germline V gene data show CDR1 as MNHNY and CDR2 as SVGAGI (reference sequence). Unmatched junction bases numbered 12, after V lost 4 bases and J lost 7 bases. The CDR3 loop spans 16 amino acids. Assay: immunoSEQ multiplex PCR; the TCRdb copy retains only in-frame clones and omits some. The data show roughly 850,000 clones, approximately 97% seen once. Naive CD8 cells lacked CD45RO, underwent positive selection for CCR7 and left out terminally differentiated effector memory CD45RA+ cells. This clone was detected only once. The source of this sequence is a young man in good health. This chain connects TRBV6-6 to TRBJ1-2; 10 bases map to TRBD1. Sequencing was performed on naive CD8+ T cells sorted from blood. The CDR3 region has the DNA TGTGCCAGCAGTTTTGCCCCGGGACAGGGGATGGGTGGCTACACCTTC. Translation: CASSFAPGQGMGGYTF.